The sequence of this T cell receptor (beta chain) was determined in a study of shared clonotypes between healthy human individuals. Germline V gives CDR1 MDHEN, CDR2 SYDVKM. The J segment lost 5 bases and the V segment lost 5 bases, leaving 7 bases of the junction unmatched. The CDR3 is made up of 15 amino acids. Data came from immunoSEQ multiplex PCR; TCRdb stores just in-frame clones and leaves some out. This sample carries under 1,900,000 clones, around 98.5% of them seen once, and the ten largest clones take 0.3% to 0.45%. Sequenced: naive CD4+ T cells sorted from blood. Noted subset: CD45RA+ positively selected. This chain uses TRBV28 with TRBJ1-4; the match to TRBD1 covers 8 bases. This TCR derives from a young man in good health. The CDR3 here is CASSPRTGSNEKLFF. DNA of the CDR3: TGTGCCAGCAGTCCTAGGACAGGGTCCAATGAAAAACTGTTTTTT.